Presented here are 4 T cell receptor beta chains from one specimen sequenced in a study of cytomegalovirus exposure and HLA in healthy donors. The PCR made use of 60 Vbeta and 13 Jbeta primers. Assay used: immunoSEQ multiplex PCR; TCRdb lists only in-frame clones, some missing. The sample is made up of approximately 58,000 clones, and the top ten hold roughly 5% of it. Sequenced material: PBMCs. Source of these receptors: a man aged 25-45 years in good health and CMV-seropositive.

This CDR3 reads CASSPRGTSMHEQYF. DNA for the CDR3: TGTGCCAGCAGCCCTAGGGGGACTAGTATGCACGAGCAGTACTTC. The V and J genes are TRBV4-2 and TRBJ2-7; 8 nucleotides match TRBD2. The CDR3 extends over 15 amino acids. Trimming cost V 4 bases and J 5 bases; bases outside gene matches: 10. Germline values: CDR1 LGHNA, CDR2 YNFKEQ.

The rearrangement joins TRBV5-6 to TRBJ2-3; D remains unclear. V gave up 1 base and J gave up 6 bases, with 6 bases separating them. Per germline, CDR1 SGHDT and CDR2 YYEEEE. This CDR3 is 12 amino acids long. The CDR3 sequence is CASSLSLDTQYF. The DNA of the CDR3 is TGTGCCAGCAGCTTGTCTTTGGATACGCAGTATTTT.

The chain joins TRBV6-5 to TRBJ2-7, with a weak D call TRBD1 (6 bases). V lost 4 bases to trimming and J lost 2 bases, with 12 bases between them. Germline V CDR1 and CDR2: MNHEY, SVGAGI. This CDR3 region has 14 residues. The CDR3 region has the DNA TGTGCCAGCAGTTTCAACAGGGTTACCTACGAGCAGTACTTC. The encoded protein is CASSFNRVTYEQYF.

V is TRBV30 and J is TRBJ2-7, with a weak D call TRBD1 (5 bases). V lost 1 base and J 5 bases, leaving 9 bases between the germline ends. The CDR3 runs to 12 residues. Germline CDR1 and CDR2: GTSNPN and SVGIG (reference sequence). The CDR3 DNA reads TGTGCCTGGAGTGCAGGGTTGAACGAGCAGTACTTC. It specifies CAWSAGLNEQYF.